Listed below are T cell receptor beta chains from one sample, sequenced in a study of cytomegalovirus exposure and HLA in healthy donors. The repertoire was sequenced with immunoSEQ multiplex PCR; TCRdb's copy has only in-frame clones and lacks some. The sample has more than 80,000 clones; about 64% are singletons. Material: PBMCs. The receptors shown here come from a female donor in good health and CMV-seronegative. The CDR3 runs from the conserved cysteine through the conserved F or W. Fields, in order: D gene, V gene, CDR3 length, CDR3 protein. D genes are given only for firm matches.

>.|TRBV25-1|16
CASSGRQSRFGTEAFF
>.|TRBV30|15
CAWSETASRTDTQYF
>TRBD1|TRBV4-1|17
CASSQDRTGRSTDTQYF
>TRBD1|TRBV27|15
CASSWIAGQGNEQYF
>.|TRBV15|13
CATSRVRQGEQFF
>.|TRBV4-1|16
CASSHRAGHLNEKLFF
>TRBD1|TRBV7-8|15
CASSFANAPGGEAFF
>TRBD1|TRBV6-1|15
CASSPDRISYNEQFF
>.|TRBV7-2|12
CASSSFTYEQYF
>.|TRBV11-2|14
CASSLASGTDTQYF
>TRBD2|TRBV5-1|16
CASSFPPSGSSSEQYF
>.|TRBV6-6|16
CASSSYGGEILYEQYF
>TRBD2|TRBV6-1|18
CASSDVAGGRSGANVLTF
>TRBD2|TRBV7-9|19
CASSLYYRGLAGRTGELFF
>.|TRBV5-1|13
CASSTSRGDGYTF
>.|TRBV28|15
CASTPRGGIDYGYTF
>.|TRBV15|16
CATSRDGGGVAEKLFF
>TRBD2|TRBV27|14
CASSPGLAGATPYF
>.|TRBV29-1|15
CSVGNYSRRWGTQYF
>TRBD1|TRBV7-3|17
CASSLLKDRPDRSEAFF
>TRBD1|TRBV20-1|11
CSARTGGGYTF
>.|TRBV5-1|15
CAKRGWVSFTTEAFF
>.|TRBV9|12
CASSPRGDTQYF
>TRBD1|TRBV9|14
CASSDDRVYNEQFF
>TRBD1|TRBV5-1|15
CASSKDRPLYNEQFF
>.|TRBV30|13
CAWSVLRSGELFF
>TRBD2|TRBV27|15
CASSPDSGGNYEQYF
>.|TRBV4-1|14
CASSPSTVGTEAFF
>TRBD1|TRBV5-1|14
CASSQTGVLTEAFF
>.|TRBV19|14
CASSLPSFSTEAFF
>.|TRBV6-5|14
CASSRVRENYGYTF
>.|TRBV21-1|18
CASSIDRAIGLGANVLTF
>.|TRBV28|16
CASSVVMGVLLDTQYF
>TRBD2|TRBV5-5|19
CASSPRRPSGGPRYNEQFF
>.|TRBV19|14
CASSTAPGEVVAFF
>.|TRBV11-2|16
CASSQTGPEDTDTQYF
>TRBD1|TRBV4-2|16
CASSQDEGALTDTQYF
>.|TRBV30|14
CAWSVGGSKNIQYF
>TRBD2|TRBV5-1|17
CASSVRPAGANTGELFF
>.|TRBV7-9|16
CASSSRGASGNYEQYF
>TRBD2|TRBV29-1|13
CSVAGRSTDTQYF
>TRBD2|TRBV9|16
CASSVGSSGPLHEQYF
>TRBD1|TRBV6-5|14
CASSQGTANEKLFF